This T cell receptor beta chain is drawn from a study of tumor-infiltrating lymphocytes in oesophageal squamous cell carcinoma. TCRdb re-analysed the PCR reads in MiXCR, keeping a single row per CDR3 protein. The table has about 13,000 distinct CDR3 sequences, less than 65% seen once. The V gene end was trimmed by 3 bases and the J gene end by 3 bases; junction bases not matched to a gene: 6. Germline lookup yields CDR1 SGHTA and CDR2 FQGTGA. The CDR3 is made up of 15 amino acids. The source of this sequence is a male donor with esophageal squamous cell carcinoma. This chain uses TRBV7-3 with TRBJ2-3; 7 nucleotides align to TRBD2. Sequenced sample: esophageal tumor tissue. The DNA of the CDR3 is TGTGCCAGCAGCTTGACTAGCTATGGGACAGATACGCAGTATTTT. This encodes CASSLTSYGTDTQYF.